This passage covers 29 T cell receptor beta chains from one sample sequenced in a study of regulatory T cells in long-lasting Graves disease. With iRepertoire HTBI primers and Arm-PCR of CDR3 regions, TCR beta libraries were built. TCRdb passed the multiplex PCR reads through MiXCR, listing each CDR3 protein once. The sample lists 350,000 to 500,000 distinct CDR3 sequences, around 20% occurring once. Time point meaning: persistent/refractory GD, antithyroid drugs over 5 years with positive TRAb. RNA extracted from PBMCs served as the sequencing template. Sequenced here: peripheral blood mononuclear cells (PBMCs), sampled when the disease was refractory, from a patient treated with antithyroid drugs. These TCRs come from a female donor with Graves disease.

This clonotype was counted between two and nine times. The chain has TRBV15 and TRBJ2-7; weak D call: TRBD1 (5 bases). The V gene's germline CDR1 is LNHNV and CDR2 YYDKDF (reference sequence). The CDR3 is 14 residues long. The germline V and J ends were trimmed by 1 base and 5 bases, with 12 bases remaining between them. The CDR3 DNA sequence: TGTGCCACCAGCAGAGCAGACAGATTCCACGAGCAGTACTTC. Its translation is CATSRADRFHEQYF.

Notes on this clonotype: A much more abundant neighbour one base away suggests this may be a read error. This sequence joins TRBV15 and TRBJ2-5, with TRBD1 matching 9 bases. The germline gives CDR1 LNHNV, CDR2 YYDKDF (reference sequence). This CDR3 contains 14 residues. The ends lost 5 bases at V and 2 bases at J; junction bases unmatched: 3. The CDR3 spells CATSATGGQETQYF. The DNA of the CDR3 is TGTGCCACCAGCGCGACAGGGGGTCAAGAGACCCAGTACTTC. Looking up the rest from reference TRBV15 and TRBJ2-5 gives the full variable domain: DAMVIQNPRYQVTQFGKPVTLSCSQTLNHNVMYWYQQKSSQAPKLLFHYYDKDFNNEADTPDNFQSRRPNTSFCFLDIRSPGLGDTAMYLCATSATGGQETQYFGPGTRLLVL.

This clonotype was seen ten or more times. The V and J genes are TRBV7-2 and TRBJ1-4; D perhaps matches TRBD1 (5 bases). The germline CDR1 and CDR2 sequences are SGHTA and FQGNSA. The CDR3 has 16 amino acids. V was trimmed by 4 bases and J by 0 bases, leaving 12 bases between them. Here the CDR3 reads CASSSGLSATNEKLFF. CDR3 sequence (DNA): TGTGCCAGCAGCTCAGGGTTATCGGCAACTAATGAAAAACTGTTTTTT.

This clonotype was observed a few times. This chain uses TRBV11-2 with TRBJ2-1; 9 positions match TRBD1. This CDR3 has 14 amino acids. V was clipped by 1 base and J by 8 bases; unmatched bases: 3. From germline, CDR1 is SGHAT and CDR2 FQNNGV. CDR3: CASSLVGTGHEQFF. CDR3 nucleotides: TGTGCCAGCAGCTTAGTCGGGACAGGGCATGAGCAGTTCTTC.

The rearrangement joins TRBV9 to TRBJ2-7, with TRBD2 matching over 12 bases. The germline CDR1 and CDR2 sequences are SGDLS and YYNGEE. CDR3 length equals 16 residues. The J segment lost 3 bases and the V segment lost 4 bases, leaving 8 bases of the junction unmatched. The CDR3 is CASSPRTSGNRYEQYF. For the CDR3, the DNA is TGTGCCAGCAGCCCCCGGACTAGCGGGAACCGCTACGAGCAGTACTTC.

This clonotype came up many times. CDR3 sequence (DNA): TGTGCCAGCAGTGACCCAGGAAAAGAGACCCAGTACTTC. This sequence encodes CASSDPGKETQYF. J is TRBJ2-5 and V is TRBV25-1; D is unclear. Germline CDR1 and CDR2: MGHDK and SYGVNS. There are 13 residues in the CDR3. Trimming removed 3 bases from V and 3 bases from J, with 8 bases in between.

Notes on this clonotype: A much more abundant neighbour one base away suggests this may be a read error. The genes are TRBV11-2 and TRBJ2-7; maybe TRBD1 (5 bases). V was clipped by 8 bases and J by 5 bases, with 22 bases between them. CDR1 and CDR2 from the germline V gene are SGHAT and FQNNGV. This CDR3 comprises 15 residues. CDR3: CASGPVHGSGHEQYF. Written as DNA, the CDR3 is TGTGCCAGCGGCCCCGTTCATGGGTCAGGGCACGAGCAGTACTTC.

There are many counts of this clonotype. The chain recombines TRBV27 with TRBJ2-1; D is unresolved. Germline-derived CDR1 and CDR2 are MNHEY and SMNVEV (reference sequence). Trimming removed 4 bases at V and 0 bases at J, with 7 bases between. The CDR3 totals 14 residues. CDR3 DNA sequence: TGTGCCAGCAGTTCCGGAAACTCCTACAATGAGCAGTTCTTC. The encoded protein is CASSSGNSYNEQFF.

This clonotype showed up just a few times. V is TRBV5-1 and J is TRBJ2-2; no firm D call. Germline V gene sequence: CDR1 SGHRS, CDR2 YFSETQ. V was pared by 5 bases and J by 6 bases, with 20 bases between. The CDR3 sequence is 16 residues long. CDR3 sequence: CASSSWSLRASGELFF. CDR3 nucleotide sequence: TGCGCCAGCAGTTCTTGGAGTCTTCGAGCGTCCGGGGAGCTGTTTTTT. Looking up the rest from reference TRBV5-1 and TRBJ2-2 gives the full variable domain: KAGVTQTPRYLIKTRGQQVTLSCSPISGHRSVSWYQQTPGQGLQFLFEYFSETQRNKGNFPGRFSGRQFSNSRSEMNVSTLELGDSALYLCASSSWSLRASGELFFGEGSRLTVL.

This clonotype was observed at least ten times. V and J are TRBV7-9 and TRBJ2-7, with 7 bases fitting TRBD1. Per germline, CDR1 SEHNR and CDR2 FQNEAQ (reference sequence). The CDR3 sequence is 12 residues long. With V trimmed by 5 bases and J by 6 bases, 4 bases remained unmatched. The CDR3 coding sequence is TGTGCCAGCAGCGAGGGGGCAGCCGAGCAGTACTTC. It is translated as CASSEGAAEQYF.

Ten or more counts support this clonotype. This chain uses TRBV28 with TRBJ1-5; D ambiguous. Trimming left V 7 bases short and J 5 bases short, with 18 bases between. The CDR3 is 15 amino acids. Per the germline V gene, CDR1 is MDHEN and CDR2 is SYDVKM. CDR3 protein: CASTEERSAYQPQHF. The CDR3 nucleotides are TGTGCCAGCACCGAGGAACGCAGTGCTTATCAGCCCCAGCATTTT.

In this sample, this clonotype turned up many times. This chain joins TRBV29-1 and TRBJ2-2, with 14 bases fitting TRBD2. V shed 1 base and J 4 bases; nucleotides not matched to a gene: 8. CDR1 and CDR2 from the germline V gene are SQVTM and ANQGSEA. The CDR3 is 18 amino acids. The CDR3 coding sequence is TGCAGCGTTGAAGCCCCGGGACTAGCGGGAGTTGGCACCGGGGAGCTGTTTTTT. It specifies CSVEAPGLAGVGTGELFF.

V usage is TRBV3-1 and J usage is TRBJ2-1; the D is unclear. V lost 1 base and J 9 bases, leaving 7 bases between the germline ends. Germline V CDR1 and CDR2: LGHDT, YNNKEL (reference sequence). The CDR3 covers 12 residues. The CDR3 loop is CASSQVPSEQFF. The CDR3 DNA reads as TGTGCCAGCAGCCAAGTGCCCAGTGAGCAGTTCTTC.

This clonotype occurred many times. The genes are TRBV28 and TRBJ2-7, with D possibly matching TRBD1 (5 bases). The germline V gene has CDR1 MDHEN and CDR2 SYDVKM. This CDR3 is 11 amino acids long. Between the trimmed V and J ends, which lost 8 bases and 3 bases, there was a span of 8 bases. CDR3 bases: TGTGCCAGCGGAGACAGCTACGAGCAGTACTTC. It specifies CASGDSYEQYF.

This clonotype showed up just a few times. A read error may be the cause here, since a much bigger clone is one base away. V and J are TRBV27 and TRBJ2-7; D is tentatively TRBD1 or TRBD2 (6 bases each). CDR1 is MNHEY, CDR2 SMNVEV, per germline (reference sequence). The CDR3 runs to 12 residues. The CDR3 reads CVSSRRGFEQYF. In DNA, the CDR3 is TGTGTCAGCAGCCGGAGGGGGTTCGAGCAGTACTTC.

The rearrangement joins TRBV20-1 to TRBJ2-3; 7 nucleotides match TRBD2. V dropped 3 bases and J dropped 4; count of bases not matched to a gene: 10. The CDR3 has 15 residues. The germline V gene has CDR1 DFQATT and CDR2 SNEGSKA (reference sequence). CDR3 residues: CSARPLERDADTQYF. In DNA form, the CDR3 reads TGCAGTGCTAGGCCCCTAGAGCGGGACGCAGATACGCAGTATTTT.

The chain combines TRBV28 with TRBJ2-1; D not resolved. The CDR3 loop spans 15 amino acids. CDR1 is MDHEN, CDR2 SYDVKM, per germline. Trimming removed 4 bases at V and 8 bases at J, with 18 bases between. The CDR3 here is CASSSSTRLGYEQFF. The CDR3 region has the DNA TGTGCCAGCAGTTCCTCCACTCGATTAGGCTATGAGCAGTTCTTC.

This clonotype was detected only once. The chain links TRBV5-4 to TRBJ2-1; 9 bases are shared with TRBD2. Germline V CDR1 and CDR2: SGHNT, YYREEE (reference sequence). There are 15 residues in the CDR3. J was trimmed by 3 bases and V by 3 bases; bases with no gene match: 4. Written as DNA, the CDR3 is TGTGCCAGCAGCTGGCGGACTAGCGTCTACAATGAGCAGTTCTTC. It encodes CASSWRTSVYNEQFF. Looking up the rest from reference TRBV5-4 and TRBJ2-1 gives the full variable domain: ETGVTQSPTHLIKTRGQQVTLRCSSQSGHNTVSWYQQALGQGPQFIFQYYREEENGRGNFPPRFSGLQFPNYSSELNVNALELDDSALYLCASSWRTSVYNEQFFGPGTRLTVL.

This clonotype showed up many times. J is TRBJ1-4 and V is TRBV5-1; D is possibly TRBD1 (5 bases). This CDR3 has 13 amino acids. Germline assignment: CDR1 SGHRS and CDR2 YFSETQ. V was trimmed by 4 bases and J by 8 bases, leaving 12 bases between them. CDR3: CASSPNRGEKLFF. The CDR3 coding sequence is TGCGCCAGCAGCCCTAATAGGGGAGAAAAACTGTTTTTT.

This clonotype appeared a few times. V gene TRBV19 combines with J gene TRBJ1-1, with a possible D match to TRBD1 (5 bases). Trimming took 2 bases from V and 3 from J, leaving 13 bases between them. CDR3 length equals 15 residues. CDR1 is LNHDA and CDR2 is SQIVND in the germline V gene (reference sequence). This chain's CDR3 is CASSIQGGLDTEAFF. The CDR3 bases are TGTGCCAGTAGTATACAGGGAGGATTGGACACTGAAGCTTTCTTT. Based on the CDR3 plus reference TRBV19 and TRBJ1-1, the full variable domain is DGGITQSPKYLFRKEGQNVTLSCEQNLNHDAMYWYRQDPGQGLRLIYYSQIVNDFQKGDIAEGYSVSREKKESFPLTVTSAQKNPTAFYLCASSIQGGLDTEAFFGQGTRLTVV.

The genes are TRBV2 and TRBJ2-3; D gene uncertain. Germline CDR1 reads SNHLY; CDR2 reads FYNNEI. With 2 bases removed from V and 0 bases from J, the gap between germline ends came to 24 bases. The CDR3 covers 20 residues. In DNA form, the CDR3 reads TGTGCCAGCAGTGAATGGGTAGCCAGCCCACCTACGAGGAGCACAGATACGCAGTATTTT. The encoded protein is CASSEWVASPPTRSTDTQYF.

The V and J genes are TRBV2 and TRBJ2-1; TRBD1 agrees at 8 bases. The CDR3 runs to 14 residues. Trimming removed 8 bases from V and 1 base from J; junction bases left unmatched: 4. CDR1 and CDR2 from the germline V gene are SNHLY and FYNNEI. CDR3 DNA: TGTGCCAGCGGGCAGGGGGCTTCCTACAATGAGCAGTTCTTC. It specifies CASGQGASYNEQFF.

In its sample, this clonotype was seen a few times. The chain links TRBV27 to TRBJ2-3; 12 nucleotides align to TRBD2. Losses at the gene ends were 7 bases for V and 4 bases for J; bases not matched to a gene: 6. This CDR3 is built from 15 residues. The germline V gene encodes CDR1 MNHEY and CDR2 SMNVEV (reference sequence). As DNA, the CDR3 is TGTGCCAGCACCCGACTAGCGGGAGTCCCAGATACGCAGTATTTT. Amino acids: CASTRLAGVPDTQYF.

This clonotype was seen at least ten times. The CDR3 loop is CASSYVTGVYEQYF. The CDR3 nucleotides are TGTGCCAGCAGTTATGTGACAGGGGTGTACGAGCAGTACTTC. The chain uses TRBV6-5 and TRBJ2-7; 8 nucleotides line up with TRBD1. From germline, CDR1 is MNHEY and CDR2 SVGAGI. V was clipped by 3 bases and J by 4 bases; unmatched bases: 5. The CDR3 is 14 residues long.

The chain couples TRBV9 to TRBJ2-1; 12 bases fit TRBD2. Germline V gene data show CDR1 as SGDLS and CDR2 as YYNGEE. This CDR3 region has 15 residues. V shed 3 bases and J 9 bases; nucleotides not matched to a gene: 7. The CDR3 sequence is CASSGMTSGSGEQFF. The DNA for the CDR3 is TGTGCCAGCAGCGGGATGACTAGCGGGAGTGGTGAGCAGTTCTTC.

Ten or more counts support this clonotype. This chain uses TRBV2 with TRBJ2-7; D may be TRBD1 (6 bases). Germline assignment: CDR1 SNHLY and CDR2 FYNNEI. The CDR3 totals 14 residues. V was clipped by 6 bases and J by 5 bases, with 17 bases between them. The CDR3 region has the DNA TGTGCCAGCAGCTATTCGGGACAATTAAACGAGCAGTACTTC. The encoded protein is CASSYSGQLNEQYF.

The chain has TRBV5-1 and TRBJ2-5; TRBD2 matches at 11 bases. CDR1 is SGHRS and CDR2 is YFSETQ in the germline V gene. The CDR3 has 18 amino acids. With V trimmed by 4 bases and J by 0 bases, 11 bases remained unmatched. The CDR3 DNA reads as TGCGCCAGCAGCCCGGGGGACCGACTAGCGGGGAACCAAGAGACCCAGTACTTC. Its translation is CASSPGDRLAGNQETQYF. The entire variable domain, with the rest obtained from reference TRBV5-1 and TRBJ2-5, is as follows: KAGVTQTPRYLIKTRGQQVTLSCSPISGHRSVSWYQQTPGQGLQFLFEYFSETQRNKGNFPGRFSGRQFSNSRSEMNVSTLELGDSALYLCASSPGDRLAGNQETQYFGPGTRLLVL.

With regard to this clonotype: One end of the junction is discordant with germline, which a read error may explain. In nucleotides, the CDR3 is TGTGCCAGCAGCGATAGGAATGTCCCAAACGGGTACTTC. Translated, it gives CASSDRNVPNGYF. The chain is built from TRBV5-1 and TRBJ2-7; D is unresolved. The CDR3 runs 13 residues. Germline loops: CDR1 SGHRS, CDR2 YFSETQ. The whole variable domain, remainder taken from reference TRBV5-1 and TRBJ2-7, is KAGVTQTPRYLIKTRGQQVTLSCSPISGHRSVSWYQQTPGQGLQFLFEYFSETQRNKGNFPGRFSGRQFSNSRSEMNVSTLELGDSALYLCASSDRNVPNGYFGPGTRLTVT.

This clonotype was observed at least ten times. The chain is built from TRBV6-1 and TRBJ2-2; 8 bases are shared with TRBD2. The CDR3 spans 21 residues. The V and J ends lost 5 bases and 0 bases, in that order; junction bases with no gene match: 20. Germline V gene data show CDR1 as MNHNS and CDR2 as SASEGT. CDR3 DNA: TGTGCCAGCAGTCCGATGATCAACAGGGCTAGCGGGTCTTCGAACACCGGGGAGCTGTTTTTT. Its translation: CASSPMINRASGSSNTGELFF.